The clone carrying this TCR beta chain was counted a few times. What it binds is unknown. Exclusion criteria comprised uncontrolled infection, other autoimmune disease, pregnancy or lactation. This entry belongs to a study of T cells in Graves' hyperthyroidism and ophthalmopathy. General study points: Blood also held most thyroid clonotypes expanded beyond 0.001.

Template material for amplifying TCR beta CDR3 regions consisted of RNA transcripts. Initially, a first-round RT-PCR of the TCR CDR3 employed the HTBI primer set. TCRdb used MiXCR to reprocess the multiplex PCR reads, holding one entry per CDR3 protein. The table lists some 770,000 distinct CDR3 sequences, around 17% of them singletons. Losses at the gene ends were 4 bases for V and 3 bases for J; bases not matched to a gene: 11. The CDR3 loop spans 16 amino acids. The germline V gene has CDR1 MNHEY and CDR2 SVGEGT. Material: blood. The chain has TRBV6-2 or TRBV6-3 and TRBJ2-7, with 8 bases aligning to TRBD2. The receptor's source is a man younger than 35 with Graves' hyperthyroidism. The CDR3 DNA reads TGTGCCAGCAGTTCATATCCGGGACTAGGAGACTACGAGCAGTACTTC. Protein: CASSSYPGLGDYEQYF.